This T cell receptor (beta chain) was sequenced during a study of shared clonotypes between healthy human individuals. Study information: A few men and two women, aged 18 to 49, were donors.

Assay: immunoSEQ multiplex PCR; the TCRdb copy retains only in-frame clones and omits some. The profile shows about 2.1 million clones, roughly 93% of them singletons. CD45RO-negative, CCR7-selected cells formed the naive CD8 fraction, which excluded terminally differentiated effector memory CD45RA+ cells. This TCR came from a man aged 18-30 years in good health. Some clones in this sample may be carry-over from other donors' samples. Specimen: naive CD8+ T cells from PBMCs.

This CDR3 reads CASSEYGPINTEAFF. In DNA, the CDR3 is TGTGCCAGCAGTGAATATGGTCCGATTAACACTGAAGCTTTCTTT. V usage is TRBV6-1 and J usage is TRBJ1-1; D is unclear. Germline CDR1 reads MNHNS; CDR2 reads SASEGT. V lost 2 bases and J lost 2, with 12 bases in between. The CDR3 covers 15 residues.